This T cell receptor (beta chain) was identified in a study of T cell responses to AZD1222 COVID-19 vaccine. Details on this clone: Its antigen remains unidentified.

Germline assignment: CDR1 SGHTS and CDR2 YDEGEE. The CDR3 has 16 residues. V was pared by 0 bases and J by 2 bases, with 9 bases between. Study-wide results and limits: A rise in Spike-specific TCR breadth and depth followed two AZD1222 doses. A reported finding is that nearly half of spike-specific TCRs target unmutated variant regions. There were repertoire samples only from the period after the peak T cell response.

Here immunoSEQ multiplex PCR was the method, and the copy in TCRdb shows in-frame clones only, minus some. In the table there are more than 90,000 clones, roughly 84% of which are singletons. The chain carries TRBV5-8 and TRBJ1-6; D remains unclear. The sample in question was peripheral blood, obtained 28 days after the second AZD1222 dose. The receptor was derived from an adult who received the AZD1222 COVID-19 vaccine. The CDR3 DNA reads as TGTGCCAGCAGCTTGGTAGGAGGGCCCTATAATTCACCCCTCCACTTT. It encodes CASSLVGGPYNSPLHF.